This TCR beta chain was documented in a study of blood T cell repertoires in COVID-19. Study information: Whether acute or convalescent, the COVID-19 samples came from the United States, Italy and Spain. T cells, B-cell-depleted T cells, or PBMCs supplied cDNA or gDNA.

The authors' processing: Amplification from reference gene primers served as the basis for estimated nucleated cell counts. Measured with immunoSEQ multiplex PCR; TCRdb has only the in-frame clones, and not every one. The DNA was the basis for D and trimming; V, J and clone size are from that table. The sample holds fewer than 250,000 clones; around four fifths are singletons and the top ten take about 20%. V lost 3 bases to trimming and J lost 8 bases; unmatched junction nucleotides: 2. Germline V gene data show CDR1 as LNHDA and CDR2 as SQIVND (reference sequence). The CDR3 is 14 residues long. The TCR comes from a man aged 25-45 years with active or convalescent COVID-19. Input material: peripheral blood. The rearrangement links TRBV19 to TRBJ2-1; 12 nucleotides line up with TRBD1. CDR3 protein: CASSMGQGAYEQFF. CDR3 sequence (DNA): TGTGCCAGTAGTATGGGACAGGGGGCCTATGAGCAGTTCTTC.